Detailed here is one T cell receptor beta chain. Its cognate antigen is unknown. This PCR relied on a set of 60 Vbeta primers and 13 Jbeta primers. TCRdb keeps only in-frame clones here, not all; method: immunoSEQ multiplex PCR. There are under 150,000 clones in the sample; 80% to 85% occur only once, and approximately 1.1% lies in the top ten. This entry belongs to a study of cytomegalovirus exposure and HLA in healthy donors. General study findings and limits: Cytomegalovirus-associated status was assigned to fewer than 200 TCR beta chains. Sequencing depth roughly uniform across donors was assumed in presence/absence analyses. It was confirmed in vitro that a few of the CMV-associated chains were specific for CMV antigens.

The CDR3 totals 15 residues. CDR1 and CDR2 (germline): SNHLY, FYNNEI. Unmatched junction bases numbered 12, after V lost 3 bases and J lost 8 bases. The donors gave bone marrow, and they were healthy. Sequences were obtained from PBMCs. This sequence was found in a boy aged 5-17 years in good health and CMV-seronegative. The V and J genes are TRBV2 and TRBJ1-2; 7 nucleotides agree with TRBD1. The CDR3 sequence is CASSDDVQGMRGYTF. CDR3 sequence (DNA): TGTGCCAGCAGTGATGACGTACAGGGGATGAGAGGCTACACCTTC.